Sequencing of this TCR beta chain was carried out in a study of blood T cell repertoires in COVID-19. In the study overall: The United States, Italy and Spain supplied acute and convalescent COVID-19 samples.

This clone has just one count. The CDR3 is 19 amino acids. V was clipped by 2 bases and J by 1 base, with 22 bases between them. CDR1 is LGHNA and CDR2 is YSLEER in the germline V gene. In the original analysis: How many nucleated cells were present was estimated from reference gene primer amplification. Measured with immunoSEQ multiplex PCR; TCRdb has only the in-frame clones, and not every one. Clone size and the V and J calls come from that table; the DNA yielded D and trimming. Of 110,000 to 150,000 clones listed, about nine tenths are singletons. This clonotype originated in a man over 45 with active or convalescent COVID-19. The rearrangement joins TRBV4-3 to TRBJ2-3; D perhaps matches TRBD1 (6 bases). Input material: peripheral blood. The CDR3 region has the DNA TGCGCCAGCAGCCAAAGTTCTCATGGGGGCGCTTTAGGCACAGATACGCAGTATTTT. It is translated as CASSQSSHGGALGTDTQYF.